The 17 T cell receptor beta chains reported below all come from one sample, sequenced in a study of regulatory T cells in long-lasting Graves disease. Building of the TCR beta libraries involved iRepertoire HTBI primers and Arm-PCR of CDR3 regions. TCRdb reprocessed the multiplex PCR reads via MiXCR and lists one record per CDR3 protein. The sample consists of more than 300,000 distinct CDR3 sequences, around 15% of them appearing once. Described time point: newly diagnosed GD, antithyroid drugs for less than 3 months. There was RNA extracted from PBMCs, and the TCR library was made from it. These data also featured in a second study, about T cells in Graves' hyperthyroidism and ophthalmopathy.

Sequences were derived from peripheral blood mononuclear cells (PBMCs), sampled at new diagnosis, from a patient treated with antithyroid drugs. The receptors were gathered from a young woman with Graves disease.

A word on this clonotype: Possible read error: a much larger clone is one base away. The chain combines TRBV7-8 with TRBJ2-1, with unresolved D. The DNA end is a closer match to TRBJ2-5, so the J assignment may be wrong. CDR1 is SGHVS, CDR2 FQNEAQ, per germline. The CDR3 has 17 residues. The CDR3 protein is CVSSLGARAPPQETQYF. The CDR3 DNA reads as TGTGTCAGCAGCTTAGGCGCCCGGGCCCCCCCACAAGAGACCCAGTACTTC.

This clonotype was observed many times. The chain has TRBV15 and TRBJ1-1; D remains unclear. Between the trimmed V and J ends, which lost 0 bases and 5 bases, there was a span of 13 bases. The CDR3 runs 15 residues. Germline V gene sequence: CDR1 LNHNV, CDR2 YYDKDF (reference sequence). The CDR3 is CATSRDRGVETEAFF. The CDR3 DNA follows: TGTGCCACCAGCAGAGATCGGGGAGTGGAGACTGAAGCTTTCTTT.

The CDR3 loop is CASGSRQVGGEDTQYF. CDR3 bases: TGTGCCAGCGGTTCTCGACAGGTCGGGGGGGAGGATACGCAGTATTTT. The V and J genes are TRBV28 and TRBJ2-3, with 8 bases identical to TRBD2. The CDR3 has 16 residues. The V gene end was trimmed by 8 bases and the J gene end by 6 bases; junction bases not matched to a gene: 16. The germline CDR1 and CDR2 sequences are MDHEN and SYDVKM.

This clonotype was counted many times. This chain uses TRBV7-9 with TRBJ2-7, with 7 bases identical to TRBD1. The V segment lost 4 bases and the J segment 4 bases; nucleotides outside the gene matches: 7. Germline CDR1 is SEHNR and CDR2 is FQNEAQ (reference sequence). The CDR3 runs to 14 residues. The CDR3 reads CASSSPDRPYEQYF. CDR3 nucleotides: TGTGCCAGCAGCTCCCCGGACAGGCCTTACGAGCAGTACTTC.

The chain employs TRBV5-1 and TRBJ1-2; no clear D gene. The CDR3 is 14 residues long. Germline-derived CDR1 and CDR2 are SGHRS and YFSETQ. The V end lost 0 bases, the J end lost 3 bases, and 9 bases lay between the germline ends. The CDR3 here is CASSLAYSDYGYTF. CDR3 nucleotide sequence: TGCGCCAGCAGCTTGGCCTACAGTGACTATGGCTACACCTTC.

The gene calls are TRBV20-1 and TRBJ2-3; 7 bases agree with TRBD2. This CDR3 has 13 residues. Trimming removed 3 bases from V and 1 base from J; junction bases left unmatched: 1. Germline values: CDR1 DFQATT, CDR2 SNEGSKA (reference sequence). CDR3 nucleotides: TGCAGTGCTAGTCTAGCGGGCACAGATACGCAGTATTTT. Its protein product is CSASLAGTDTQYF.

This clonotype showed up many times. This sequence joins TRBV5-1 and TRBJ2-2; D remains unclear. The CDR3 extends over 14 amino acids. Germline loops: CDR1 SGHRS, CDR2 YFSETQ. Between the trimmed V and J ends, which lost 2 bases and 1 base, there was a span of 6 bases. CDR3 loop: CASSFVGNTGELFF. The CDR3 DNA reads as TGCGCCAGCAGCTTTGTGGGGAACACCGGGGAGCTGTTTTTT.

V is TRBV29-1 and J is TRBJ1-6, with a weak D call TRBD1 (6 bases). The germline V and J ends were trimmed by 6 bases and 9 bases, with 15 bases remaining between them. CDR1 and CDR2 from the germline V gene are SQVTM and ANQGSEA. The CDR3 totals 13 residues. CDR3 DNA sequence: TGCAGCGTCGGAGGGGAGGGGGGTTCACCCCTCCACTTT. Amino acid sequence: CSVGGEGGSPLHF.

This clonotype appeared many times. V is TRBV5-1 and J is TRBJ2-3; possibly TRBD2 for D (8 bases). CDR3 length: 14 amino acids. Germline loops: CDR1 SGHRS, CDR2 YFSETQ. Trimming pared 7 bases from V and 3 bases from J, leaving 15 bases between. DNA of the CDR3: TGCGCCAGCGAGGGGGCGGGAGGAACAGATACGCAGTATTTT. It is translated as CASEGAGGTDTQYF.

In this sample, this clonotype turned up a few times. A clone one base away is much larger, so this may be a read error. V and J are TRBV11-1 and TRBJ2-7, with 7 bases lining up with TRBD2. The CDR3 consists of 13 residues. Germline values: CDR1 SGHAT, CDR2 FQDESV (reference sequence). Losses at the gene ends were 5 bases for V and 6 bases for J; bases not matched to a gene: 7. The CDR3 region has the DNA TGTGCCAGCAGCCACGGGAGGTCGTTCGAGCAGTACTTC. It encodes CASSHGRSFEQYF. Together with reference TRBV11-1 and TRBJ2-7, the CDR3 gives the full variable domain: EAEVAQSPRYKITEKSQAVAFWCDPISGHATLYWYRQILGQGPELLVQFQDESVVDDSQLPKDRFSAERLKGVDSTLKIQPAELGDSAMYLCASSHGRSFEQYFGPGTRLTVT.

This clonotype has ten or more counts. V and J are TRBV27 and TRBJ2-7, with D maybe TRBD1 (6 bases). The germline V gene has CDR1 MNHEY and CDR2 SMNVEV (reference sequence). V lost 4 bases to trimming and J lost 6 bases, with 19 bases between them. The CDR3 totals 15 residues. The CDR3 here is CASSSTGQGNFEQYF. CDR3 bases: TGTGCCAGCAGTTCTACCGGGCAGGGGAATTTCGAGCAGTACTTC.

This clonotype has at least ten counts. CDR3 nucleotides: TGTGCCAGCAGCCATAGGCGGGGGGCGACTAATGAGCAGTTCTTC. Amino acids: CASSHRRGATNEQFF. The chain uses TRBV27 and TRBJ2-1; 8 nucleotides agree with TRBD2. Germline V gene lookup returns CDR1 MNHEY and CDR2 SMNVEV (reference sequence). V gave up 6 bases and J gave up 7 bases; unmatched junction bases: 11. CDR3 length: 15 residues.

V usage is TRBV19 and J usage is TRBJ2-1; TRBD1 is a possible D gene (5 bases). The V gene lost 10 bases and the J gene lost 5 bases, with 15 bases spanning the gap. Germline CDR1 reads LNHDA; CDR2 reads SQIVND (reference sequence). This CDR3 has 13 amino acids. The CDR3 DNA is TGTGCCACAAGAAAGGGGATAGACAATGAGCAGTTCTTC. It translates to CATRKGIDNEQFF.

This clonotype was picked up many times. The genes are TRBV11-3 and TRBJ2-1; 9 bases are a match to TRBD2. The germline V gene encodes CDR1 SGHNT and CDR2 YENEEA. V lost 5 bases, J lost 9 bases, and 5 bases stayed unmatched. The CDR3 is 13 residues long. Here the CDR3 reads CASSPAGGGEQFF. The CDR3 DNA reads as TGTGCCAGCAGCCCGGCGGGAGGGGGTGAGCAGTTCTTC.

About this clonotype itself: This sequence may be a read error, since a much larger clone differs from it by one base. The rearrangement links TRBV3-1 to TRBJ2-3; 7 bases agree with TRBD1. Germline V gives CDR1 LGHDT, CDR2 YNNKEL (reference sequence). CDR3 length equals 15 residues. The DNA of the CDR3 is TGTGCCAGCAGCCAATTGGGTGGGAGTTGGGGACAGCCTTCCTTT. It yields the protein CASSQLGGSWGQPSF.

The chain combines TRBV28 with TRBJ2-2; D gene unclear. Germline V gives CDR1 MDHEN, CDR2 SYDVKM. CDR3 length: 15 residues. Trimming removed 6 bases at V and 4 bases at J, with 15 bases between. CDR3: CASRPPRPGTGELFF. The CDR3 DNA is TGTGCCAGCAGACCCCCTAGACCGGGCACCGGGGAGCTGTTTTTT.

Concerning this clonotype itself: This may be a read error, as it is one base from a much larger clone. The rearrangement joins TRBV28 to TRBJ2-7; perhaps TRBD1 as D (5 bases). The V gene's germline CDR1 is MDHEN and CDR2 SYDVKM. The length of the CDR3 is 13 residues. V was cut by 6 bases and J by 2 bases, with 11 bases left in between. This chain's CDR3 is CASSPDSPYEQYF. Written as DNA, the CDR3 is TGTGCCAGCAGCCCCGACAGCCCCTACGAGCAGTACTTC. The full variable domain, rest sourced from reference TRBV28 and TRBJ2-7, is DVKVTQSSRYLVKRTGEKVFLECVQDMDHENMFWYRQDPGLGLRLIYFSYDVKMKEKGDIPEGYSVSREKKERFSLILESASTNQTSMYLCASSPDSPYEQYFGPGTRLTVT.